This T cell receptor beta chain was observed in a study of shared clonotypes between healthy human individuals. Memory CD4+ cells were the fraction left after CD45RA+ naive selection. Method: immunoSEQ multiplex PCR; TCRdb's copy keeps in-frame clones and lacks some. The sample holds a few million clones, approximately 96% seen once. Germline loops: CDR1 MDHEN, CDR2 SYDVKM. Trimming cost V 6 bases and J 0 bases, with 13 bases left between them. The CDR3 spans 15 residues. Specimen: naive CD4+ T cells sorted from blood. The subset denotes: CD45RA+ positively selected. The sequence was collected from a man aged 18 to 30 in good health. The V gene is TRBV28, the J gene TRBJ2-3; no clear D. The CDR3 region is CASRSPGYSTDTQYF. In DNA, the CDR3 is TGTGCCAGCAGGTCCCCCGGCTATAGCACAGATACGCAGTATTTT.